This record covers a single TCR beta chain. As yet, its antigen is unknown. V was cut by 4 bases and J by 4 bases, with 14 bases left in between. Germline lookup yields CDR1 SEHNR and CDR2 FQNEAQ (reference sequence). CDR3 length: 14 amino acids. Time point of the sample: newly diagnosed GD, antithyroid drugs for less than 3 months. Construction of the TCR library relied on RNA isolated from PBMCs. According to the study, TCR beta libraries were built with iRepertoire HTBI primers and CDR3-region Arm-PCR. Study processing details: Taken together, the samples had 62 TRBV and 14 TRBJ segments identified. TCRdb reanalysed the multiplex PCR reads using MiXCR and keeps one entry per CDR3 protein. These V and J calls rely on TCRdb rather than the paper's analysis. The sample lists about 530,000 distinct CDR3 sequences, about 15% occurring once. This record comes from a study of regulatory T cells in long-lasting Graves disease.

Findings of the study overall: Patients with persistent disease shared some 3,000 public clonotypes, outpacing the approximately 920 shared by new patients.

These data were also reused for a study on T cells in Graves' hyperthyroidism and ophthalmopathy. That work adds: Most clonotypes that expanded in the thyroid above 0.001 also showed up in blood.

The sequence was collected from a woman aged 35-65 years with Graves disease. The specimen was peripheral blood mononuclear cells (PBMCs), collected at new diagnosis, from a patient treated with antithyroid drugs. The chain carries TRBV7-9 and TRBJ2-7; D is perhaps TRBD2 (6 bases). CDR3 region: CASSSAGLDYEQYF. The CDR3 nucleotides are TGTGCCAGCAGCTCCGCGGGATTAGATTACGAGCAGTACTTC. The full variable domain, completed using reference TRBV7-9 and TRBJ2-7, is DTGVSQNPRHKITKRGQNVTFRCDPISEHNRLYWYRQTLGQGPEFLTYFQNEAQLEKSRLLSDRFSAERPKGSFSTLEIQRTEQGDSAMYLCASSSAGLDYEQYFGPGTRLTVT.